This T cell receptor (beta chain) was sequenced in a study of blood T cell repertoires in COVID-19. Study-level background: The samples span acute and convalescent COVID-19 from the United States, Italy and Spain. Nucleic acid was either cDNA or gDNA, and it came from T cells, B-cell-depleted T cells, or PBMCs.

A single count supports this clone. The CDR3 sequence is 17 residues long. After removal of 1 base from V and 5 bases from J, the junction contained 7 bases not matched to a gene. Germline lookup yields CDR1 SGHTA and CDR2 FQGTGA. The assay was immunoSEQ multiplex PCR, and TCRdb's table has in-frame clones only and misses some. Among about 170,000 clones listed, about 85% were seen once. The source material was peripheral blood. The chain is built from TRBV7-3 and TRBJ2-5, with 13 bases aligning to TRBD2. This sequence was found in a woman in her 70s with COVID-19, enrolled during active disease. CDR3 amino acids: CASSLRPGLAGMETQYF. The CDR3 coding sequence is TGTGCCAGCAGCTTAAGACCGGGACTAGCGGGGATGGAGACCCAGTACTTC. The full variable domain, completed using reference TRBV7-3 and TRBJ2-5, is GAGVSQTPSNKVTEKGKYVELRCDPISGHTALYWYRQSLGQGPEFLIYFQGTGAADDSGLPNDRFFAVRPEGSVSTLKIQRTERGDSAVYLCASSLRPGLAGMETQYFGPGTRLLVL.